The next 31 T cell receptor beta chains were all read from a single sample in a study of cytomegalovirus exposure and HLA in healthy donors. Vbeta (60) and Jbeta (13) primers were used in the PCR. The method was immunoSEQ multiplex PCR; TCRdb's version includes in-frame clones alone and lacks a portion of them. The table shows 75,000 to 95,000 clones, with about 87% occurring only once. The sample taken for sequencing was PBMCs. The receptors were sampled from a man between 18 and 29 years old in good health and CMV-seronegative.

The chain joins TRBV6-1 to TRBJ1-4; weak D call: TRBD1 (6 bases). This CDR3 contains 13 residues. With 7 bases removed from V and 6 bases from J, the gap between germline ends came to 12 bases. Per germline, CDR1 MNHNS and CDR2 SASEGT. The CDR3 here is CASNLQGYEKLFF. The CDR3 region has the DNA TGTGCCAGCAACTTACAGGGTTATGAAAAACTGTTTTTT.

The chain has TRBV11-1 and TRBJ2-1; 7 bases match TRBD1. Trimming took 1 base from V and 9 from J; bases not matched to a gene: 12. This CDR3 has 16 residues. Germline values: CDR1 SGHAT, CDR2 FQDESV (reference sequence). The CDR3 sequence: CASSLVTGFGGSEQFF. DNA for the CDR3: TGTGCCAGCAGCTTAGTGACAGGGTTCGGTGGTAGTGAGCAGTTCTTC.

J is TRBJ2-5 and V is TRBV28; 13 bases are a match to TRBD2. Germline CDR1 reads MDHEN; CDR2 reads SYDVKM. Trimming took 7 bases from V and 5 from J; bases not matched to a gene: 7. The CDR3 is 15 residues long. CDR3 region: CASTPPLAGGETQYF. CDR3 bases: TGTGCCAGCACCCCCCCACTAGCGGGAGGGGAGACCCAGTACTTC.

This rearrangement joins TRBV28 to TRBJ1-2, with 7 positions matching TRBD1. This CDR3 has 13 amino acids. Germline V gives CDR1 MDHEN, CDR2 SYDVKM. V lost 4 bases to trimming and J lost 7 bases; unmatched junction nucleotides: 6. CDR3 sequence: CASSSGTVGGYTF. CDR3 DNA: TGTGCCAGCAGTTCCGGGACAGTGGGTGGCTACACCTTC.

CDR3 sequence reads: CASSYSVGRGTEAFF. The CDR3 nucleotides are TGTGCCAGCAGTTACTCGGTCGGTAGGGGCACTGAAGCTTTCTTT. The genes are TRBV6-5 and TRBJ1-1, with D possibly being TRBD1 (5 bases). Per the germline V gene, CDR1 is MNHEY and CDR2 is SVGAGI. The V and J ends lost 0 bases and 4 bases respectively, with 12 bases between them. The CDR3 contains 15 residues.

This chain connects TRBV5-1 to TRBJ2-5, with 9 bases matching TRBD1. J gave up 1 base and V 0 bases, and 4 bases lay outside the gene matches. There are 16 residues in the CDR3. CDR1 is SGHRS and CDR2 is YFSETQ in the germline V gene. CDR3 amino acids: CASSLAGQGLQETQYF. The CDR3 region has the DNA TGCGCCAGCAGCTTGGCGGGACAGGGCCTCCAAGAGACCCAGTACTTC.

The rearrangement joins TRBV5-8 to TRBJ2-1; D uncertain. The CDR3 covers 14 residues. Between the trimmed V and J ends, which lost 3 bases and 12 bases, there was a span of 19 bases. Per the germline V gene, CDR1 is SGHTS and CDR2 is YDEGEE. As DNA, the CDR3 is TGTGCCAGCAGCTCCTCCTGGGCCAAGTACGGGCAGTTCTTC. Its translation is CASSSSWAKYGQFF.

The chain recombines TRBV19 with TRBJ2-7, with 9 bases aligning to TRBD1. Looked up from germline, CDR1 is LNHDA and CDR2 is SQIVND (reference sequence). This CDR3 has 15 residues. Trimming at V came to 5 bases and at J to 4 bases, leaving 9 bases not matched to a gene. The CDR3 sequence is CASSEGQGAGYEQYF. In nucleotides, the CDR3 is TGTGCCAGTAGTGAGGGACAGGGCGCGGGTTACGAGCAGTACTTC. The full variable domain, rest sourced from reference TRBV19 and TRBJ2-7, is DGGITQSPKYLFRKEGQNVTLSCEQNLNHDAMYWYRQDPGQGLRLIYYSQIVNDFQKGDIAEGYSVSREKKESFPLTVTSAQKNPTAFYLCASSEGQGAGYEQYFGPGTRLTVT.

V is TRBV5-1 and J is TRBJ2-7, with TRBD2 as a possible D gene (6 bases). The length of the CDR3 is 14 residues. V was cut by 3 bases and J by 2 bases, with 12 bases left in between. Germline loops: CDR1 SGHRS, CDR2 YFSETQ. CDR3 amino acids: CASSSAGRAYEQYF. CDR3 nucleotides: TGCGCCAGCAGCTCGGCGGGGCGCGCCTACGAGCAGTACTTC.

This clone appeared a single time. The rearrangement links TRBV19 to TRBJ2-2; 7 nucleotides align to TRBD2. With 9 bases clipped from V and 1 base from J, the junction kept 8 bases outside the gene matches. The CDR3 loop spans 15 amino acids. In germline, CDR1 is LNHDA, CDR2 SQIVND (reference sequence). The CDR3 region has the DNA TGTGCCAGCGCGATTATAGCGGGGAACACCGGGGAGCTGTTTTTT. This sequence encodes CASAIIAGNTGELFF.

The chain couples TRBV5-1 to TRBJ2-1, with TRBD1 identical over 11 bases. Trimming removed 4 bases from V and 7 bases from J; junction bases left unmatched: 10. The CDR3 covers 16 residues. CDR1 is SGHRS and CDR2 is YFSETQ in the germline V gene. The CDR3 coding sequence is TGCGCCAGCAGCCGATACGGACAGGGGGCAGTTAATGAGCAGTTCTTC. Its protein product is CASSRYGQGAVNEQFF.

The genes are TRBV14 and TRBJ1-6; the D is unclear. CDR1 and CDR2 from the germline V gene are SGHDN and FVKESK. There are 17 residues in the CDR3. Deletions cut 2 bases from V and 10 bases from J, with 21 bases between. Here the CDR3 DNA reads TGTGCCAGCAGCCAAAGGTTGCAAGGCGGATTAGGATCACCCCTCCACTTT. Its translation is CASSQRLQGGLGSPLHF.

The chain carries TRBV11-1 and TRBJ2-1; 12 bases match TRBD2. The V and J ends lost 2 bases and 6 bases, in that order; junction bases with no gene match: 11. CDR1 and CDR2 from the germline V gene are SGHAT and FQDESV (reference sequence). The CDR3 is 18 residues long. In nucleotides, the CDR3 is TGTGCCAGCAGCTTATCCCCTCGGACTAGCGGGAACGGCAATGAGCAGTTCTTC. Translation gives CASSLSPRTSGNGNEQFF.

The chain uses TRBV5-1 and TRBJ2-7, with 9 bases fitting TRBD1. V shed 4 bases, J shed 3 bases, and the junction held 8 bases outside the gene matches. This CDR3 spans 15 amino acids. The V gene's germline CDR1 is SGHRS and CDR2 YFSETQ. The CDR3 DNA reads as TGCGCCAGCAGCACAGGGGGCGACCCTATCTACGAGCAGTACTTC. It translates to CASSTGGDPIYEQYF. Supplemented by reference TRBV5-1 and TRBJ2-7, the full variable domain reads KAGVTQTPRYLIKTRGQQVTLSCSPISGHRSVSWYQQTPGQGLQFLFEYFSETQRNKGNFPGRFSGRQFSNSRSEMNVSTLELGDSALYLCASSTGGDPIYEQYFGPGTRLTVT.

V usage is TRBV9 and J usage is TRBJ2-1; tentative D call: TRBD1 (6 bases). CDR3 length: 13 amino acids. V was shortened by 2 bases and J by 9 bases, with 12 bases between the two germline ends. Germline loops: CDR1 SGDLS, CDR2 YYNGEE. The CDR3 bases are TGTGCCAGCAGCGTCCTACAGGGCCTTGAGCAGTTCTTC. This translates into CASSVLQGLEQFF.

The chain is built from TRBV7-9 and TRBJ2-7, with 7 nucleotides matching TRBD1. J gave up 3 bases and V 6 bases, and 5 bases lay outside the gene matches. The CDR3 has 13 amino acids. CDR1 SEHNR and CDR2 FQNEAQ come from the germline V gene (reference sequence). CDR3 sequence reads: CASSKGGGYEQYF. The CDR3 nucleotides read TGTGCCAGCAGTAAAGGGGGCGGCTACGAGCAGTACTTC.

The chain recombines TRBV6-1 with TRBJ1-5; a possible D gene is TRBD1 (5 bases). Germline V gene sequence: CDR1 MNHNS, CDR2 SASEGT. V dropped 3 bases and J dropped 7 bases, with 19 bases sitting between them. The CDR3 contains 16 residues. As DNA, the CDR3 is TGTGCCAGCAGTGATTTGGTAGGGGAGGCTTCCCAGCCCCAGCATTTT. Translating gives CASSDLVGEASQPQHF.

J is TRBJ2-1 and V is TRBV29-1; TRBD1 might be the D (5 bases). Germline CDR1 is SQVTM and CDR2 is ANQGSEA. CDR3 length equals 12 residues. Trimming removed 2 bases at V and 10 bases at J, with 12 bases between. The CDR3 region is CSVEFQGREQFF. The CDR3 bases are TGCAGCGTTGAATTCCAGGGAAGGGAGCAGTTCTTC.

The chain uses TRBV27 and TRBJ2-5, with 7 bases aligning to TRBD1. With V trimmed by 3 bases and J by 5 bases, 9 bases remained unmatched. This CDR3 contains 15 residues. Germline V gene sequence: CDR1 MNHEY, CDR2 SMNVEV (reference sequence). The DNA for the CDR3 is TGTGCCAGCAGTTTGAGGGACAGTTCACCGGAGACCCAGTACTTC. Translating it yields CASSLRDSSPETQYF.

The rearrangement links TRBV16 to TRBJ1-1; D remains unclear. The CDR3 sequence is 14 residues long. Trimming stripped 1 base from V and 1 base from J, with 7 bases between. Germline V gene data show CDR1 as KGHSY and CDR2 as FQNENV. CDR3 DNA sequence: TGTGCCAGCAGCCAATTCCAGGCGAACACTGAAGCTTTCTTT. Its protein is CASSQFQANTEAFF.

This clone has more than one count but fewer than ten. The rearrangement joins TRBV19 to TRBJ2-6, with D possibly matching TRBD2 (5 bases). From germline, CDR1 is LNHDA and CDR2 SQIVND (reference sequence). Trimming left V 7 bases short and J 0 bases short, with 22 bases between. The CDR3 covers 19 residues. The CDR3 reads CASTPGGGTPSSGANVLTF. In nucleotides, the CDR3 is TGTGCCAGTACCCCCGGAGGCGGAACCCCTAGCTCTGGGGCCAACGTCCTGACTTTC.

The chain employs TRBV2 and TRBJ1-1, with 7 bases identical to TRBD1. Per the germline V gene, CDR1 is SNHLY and CDR2 is FYNNEI. The CDR3 runs to 13 residues. With V trimmed by 5 bases and J by 4 bases, 4 bases remained unmatched. For the CDR3, the DNA is TGTGCCAGCAGTACAGGGGTTAGCACTGAAGCTTTCTTT. Protein product: CASSTGVSTEAFF.

The chain is built from TRBV7-2 and TRBJ1-5, with 7 bases identical to TRBD1. The V segment lost 5 bases and the J segment 8 bases; nucleotides outside the gene matches: 9. CDR3 length equals 14 residues. Germline assignment: CDR1 SGHTA and CDR2 FQGNSA. CDR3 coding DNA: TGTGCCAGCAGCCGAGGACAGGCAGTGGAGCCCCAGCATTTT. It specifies CASSRGQAVEPQHF.

The rearrangement links TRBV6-5 to TRBJ2-1, with a tentative D call TRBD1 (6 bases). Germline V gives CDR1 MNHEY, CDR2 SVGAGI. V lost 0 bases, J lost 2 bases, and 11 bases lay in between. The CDR3 is made up of 16 amino acids. The CDR3 nucleotides are TGTGCCAGCAGTTACTCGTGGACAGACACCTACAATGAGCAGTTCTTC. As protein: CASSYSWTDTYNEQFF.

The V call is TRBV27, the J call TRBJ2-1; TRBD1 aligns across 9 bases. The CDR3 extends over 14 amino acids. The V gene end was trimmed by 5 bases and the J gene end by 10 bases; junction bases not matched to a gene: 9. Germline CDR1 is MNHEY and CDR2 is SMNVEV (reference sequence). This CDR3 reads CASSDLTGGGEQFF. In nucleotides, the CDR3 is TGTGCCAGCAGTGATTTGACAGGGGGTGGGGAGCAGTTCTTC.

The gene calls are TRBV5-8 and TRBJ1-5; 7 bases align to TRBD1. The CDR3 has 14 residues. The germline gives CDR1 SGHTS, CDR2 YDEGEE. The V segment lost 1 base and the J segment 7 bases; nucleotides outside the gene matches: 5. CDR3 region: CASSLRQGGQPQHF. The CDR3 DNA reads TGTGCCAGCAGCTTGCGACAGGGCGGACAGCCCCAGCATTTT.

V is TRBV4-3 and J is TRBJ1-2; D not resolved. The V and J ends lost 0 bases and 0 bases respectively, with 11 bases between them. CDR3 length: 16 amino acids. Germline V CDR1 and CDR2: LGHNA, YSLEER. In DNA, the CDR3 is TGCGCCAGCAGCCAAGACCTCCTTCAGGCTAACTATGGCTACACCTTC. Translated, it gives CASSQDLLQANYGYTF.

This rearrangement joins TRBV27 to TRBJ2-7, with TRBD2 as a possible D gene (6 bases). CDR1 and CDR2 from the germline V gene are MNHEY and SMNVEV (reference sequence). V lost 5 bases and J 7 bases, leaving 30 bases between the germline ends. CDR3 size: 18 residues. The CDR3 nucleotides read TGTGCCAGCAGTCCAGACACCCCCCTAGCGATCAAAGGGAGGGAGCAGTACTTC. It specifies CASSPDTPLAIKGREQYF.

The table lists this clone with a few counts. The CDR3 DNA sequence: TGTGCCAGCAGCCAGACTAGCGGGGGTGAGCAGTTCTTC. This gives the protein CASSQTSGGEQFF. The J gene is TRBJ2-1, the V gene TRBV7-6; TRBD2 matches 12 bases. With V trimmed by 5 bases and J by 9 bases, 2 bases remained unmatched. The CDR3 is made up of 13 amino acids. Germline V gene data show CDR1 as SGHVS and CDR2 as FNYEAQ.

The V gene is TRBV14, the J gene TRBJ1-2, with 11 bases aligning to TRBD1. CDR1 and CDR2 from the germline V gene are SGHDN and FVKESK. V was clipped by 3 bases and J by 3 bases; unmatched bases: 9. The CDR3 runs 17 residues. The CDR3 nucleotides read TGTGCCAGCAGCCATCGGACAGGGGGCGTCAGGGACTATGGCTACACCTTC. It encodes CASSHRTGGVRDYGYTF.

The chain uses TRBV2 and TRBJ2-5; the match to TRBD2 covers 7 bases. The CDR3 length is 11 residues. Germline assignment: CDR1 SNHLY and CDR2 FYNNEI. V lost 7 bases to trimming and J lost 11 bases; unmatched junction nucleotides: 7. The CDR3 is CASNTGREQYF. DNA for the CDR3: TGTGCCAGCAATACTGGGAGGGAGCAGTACTTC.